The 2 T cell receptor beta chains reported below all come from one sample, sequenced in a study of blood T cells in healthy people across ages. Together with a sample-barcoded 5' primer, a J-beta primer mix was included in a second PCR lasting about 7 to 12 cycles. TCRdb processed the 5' RACE reads anew with MiXCR; each CDR3 protein has one entry. The sample holds 1 million or so distinct CDR3 sequences, 35% to 50% seen once. Sequencing was performed on blood. The source of these receptors is a woman aged 55-70 years in good health.

This chain uses TRBV6-5 with TRBJ2-3, with TRBD2 identical over 7 bases. The CDR3 sequence is 16 residues long. Trimming cost V 0 bases and J 4 bases; bases outside gene matches: 7. Germline V gene data show CDR1 as MNHEY and CDR2 as SVGAGI. The CDR3 region is CASSYSYGDYADTQYF. The CDR3 bases are TGTGCCAGCAGTTACTCTTATGGGGACTACGCAGATACGCAGTATTTT.

The rearrangement links TRBV30 to TRBJ1-1, with D hard to call. The V and J ends lost 5 bases and 1 base respectively, with 11 bases between them. The germline V gene encodes CDR1 GTSNPN and CDR2 SVGIG (reference sequence). The CDR3 totals 13 residues. The CDR3 spells CAWEKRKNTEAFF. DNA for the CDR3: TGTGCCTGGGAGAAGAGGAAGAACACTGAAGCTTTCTTT.